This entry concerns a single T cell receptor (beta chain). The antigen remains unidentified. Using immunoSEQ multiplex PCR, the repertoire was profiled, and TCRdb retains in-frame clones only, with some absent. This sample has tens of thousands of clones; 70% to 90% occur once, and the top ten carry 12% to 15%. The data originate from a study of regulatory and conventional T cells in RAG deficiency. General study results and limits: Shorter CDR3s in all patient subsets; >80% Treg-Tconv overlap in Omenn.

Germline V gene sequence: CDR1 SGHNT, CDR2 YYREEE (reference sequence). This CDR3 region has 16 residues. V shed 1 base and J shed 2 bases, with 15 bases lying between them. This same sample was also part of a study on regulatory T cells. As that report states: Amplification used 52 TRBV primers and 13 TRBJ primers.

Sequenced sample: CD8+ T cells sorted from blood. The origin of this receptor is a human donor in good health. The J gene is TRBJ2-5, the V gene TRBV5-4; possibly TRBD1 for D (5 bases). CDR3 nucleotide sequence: TGTGCCAGCAGCTTGAGCCAGGGCTTAGGTCAAGAGACCCAGTACTTC. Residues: CASSLSQGLGQETQYF.